Detailed here is one TCR beta chain. Its specificity is not known. The sample belongs to a study of T-cell memory formation after mild COVID-19. It was 5'RACE with constant-segment primers that produced the TCR alpha and TCR beta cDNA libraries, which carried sample barcodes and UMIs. Each CDR3 protein is one row after TCRdb ran MiXCR on the 5' RACE reads. The profile covers 120,000 to 150,000 distinct CDR3 sequences, with roughly a fifth appearing a single time and about 2.3% taken by the ten largest. With V trimmed by 5 bases and J by 9 bases, 5 bases remained unmatched. The CDR3 is made up of 13 amino acids. General study findings and limits: CD4+ contracting clones lay mainly in CM and EM, CD8+ ones in EMRA. Contracting clones from day 15 to 85 had balanced CD4/CD8; later expanders favoured CD4+.

The sample consisted of PBMCs or a T cell subset sorted from them (not recorded which). The sequence came from an adult woman who had mild COVID-19 (a few samples of this study predate the infection). Cell type and time point are not known. The chain joins TRBV12-3 or TRBV12-4 to TRBJ2-3; 10 positions match TRBD2. This CDR3 reads CASSPPGLATQYF. CDR3 DNA sequence: TGTGCCAGCAGTCCTCCGGGACTAGCGACGCAGTATTTT.